This record concerns one TCR beta chain sequence. These data are taken from a study of shared clonotypes between healthy human individuals. Germline loops: CDR1 LNHDA, CDR2 SQIVND (reference sequence). V lost 5 bases to trimming and J lost 2 bases; unmatched junction nucleotides: 22. This CDR3 spans 21 amino acids. The repertoire was sequenced with immunoSEQ multiplex PCR; TCRdb's copy has only in-frame clones and lacks some. The table shows 2 million to 2.5 million clones, with approximately 94% occurring only once. The rearrangement joins TRBV19 to TRBJ1-2, with TRBD1 identical over 11 bases. Sequenced: naive CD4+ T cells sorted from blood. Subset of the sample: CD45RA+ positively selected. This receptor was identified in a man aged 18 to 30 in good health. The CDR3 region is CASSSRDRGLGLGVSNYGYTF. For the CDR3, the DNA is TGTGCCAGTAGTTCCCGGGACAGGGGGTTGGGCCTGGGAGTATCAAACTATGGCTACACCTTC. Full variable domain (remainder filled in from reference TRBV19 and TRBJ1-2): DGGITQSPKYLFRKEGQNVTLSCEQNLNHDAMYWYRQDPGQGLRLIYYSQIVNDFQKGDIAEGYSVSREKKESFPLTVTSAQKNPTAFYLCASSSRDRGLGLGVSNYGYTFGSGTRLTVV.